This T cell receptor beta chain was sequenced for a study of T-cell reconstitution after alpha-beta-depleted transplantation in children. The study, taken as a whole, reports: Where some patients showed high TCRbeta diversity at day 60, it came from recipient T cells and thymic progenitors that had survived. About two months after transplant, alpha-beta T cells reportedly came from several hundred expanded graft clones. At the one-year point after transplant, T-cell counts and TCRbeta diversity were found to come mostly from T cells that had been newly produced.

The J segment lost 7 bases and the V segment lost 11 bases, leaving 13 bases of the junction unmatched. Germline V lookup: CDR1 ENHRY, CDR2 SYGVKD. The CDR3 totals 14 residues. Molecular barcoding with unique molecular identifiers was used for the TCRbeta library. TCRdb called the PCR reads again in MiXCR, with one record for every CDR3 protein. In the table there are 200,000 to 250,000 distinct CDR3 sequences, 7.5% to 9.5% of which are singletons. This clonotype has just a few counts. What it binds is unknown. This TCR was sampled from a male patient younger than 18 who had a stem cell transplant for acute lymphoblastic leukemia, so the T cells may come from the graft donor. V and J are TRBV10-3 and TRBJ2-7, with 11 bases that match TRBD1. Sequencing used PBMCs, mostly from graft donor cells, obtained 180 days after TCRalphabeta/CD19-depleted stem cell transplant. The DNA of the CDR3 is TGTGCCTCCAGCCAAGGGACAGGGGGAAGTGAGCAGTACTTC. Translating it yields CASSQGTGGSEQYF.